The 2 T cell receptor beta chains presented below share a single source sample, sequenced in a study of T cells in Graves' hyperthyroidism and ophthalmopathy. RNA transcripts served as the template for amplifying TCR beta CDR3 regions. The HTBI primer set drove a first-round RT-PCR of the TCR CDR3. Each CDR3 protein gets one entry after TCRdb re-called the multiplex PCR reads with MiXCR. The sample has a few hundred thousand distinct CDR3 sequences; 35% to 55% are singletons. Sequencing was carried out using peripheral blood or thyroid tissue (not recorded which). The receptors originated from a woman aged 18-29 years with Graves' hyperthyroidism.

Remarks on this clonotype: A read error may produce the germline difference seen at one junction end. The J gene is TRBJ2-7, the V gene TRBV10-3, with D perhaps TRBD2 (5 bases). This CDR3 region has 15 residues. Germline loops: CDR1 ENHRY, CDR2 SYGVKD. CDR3 coding DNA: TGTGCCATCAGTGACAGGACGGTCAACACCGGGGAGCAGAATTTC. Translating gives CAISDRTVNTGEQNF.

The V call is TRBV7-9, the J call TRBJ2-5; D gene unclear. The V gene lost 0 bases and the J gene lost 1 base, with 15 bases spanning the gap. The germline V gene encodes CDR1 SEHNR and CDR2 FQNEAQ (reference sequence). CDR3 length equals 17 residues. The CDR3 is CASSLAGRWKLQETQYF. The CDR3 nucleotides read TGTGCCAGCAGCTTAGCCGGTCGCTGGAAACTCCAAGAGACCCAGTACTTC. The full variable domain, completed using reference TRBV7-9 and TRBJ2-5, is DTGVSQNPRHKITKRGQNVTFRCDPISEHNRLYWYRQTLGQGPEFLTYFQNEAQLEKSRLLSDRFSAERPKGSFSTLEIQRTEQGDSAMYLCASSLAGRWKLQETQYFGPGTRLLVL.